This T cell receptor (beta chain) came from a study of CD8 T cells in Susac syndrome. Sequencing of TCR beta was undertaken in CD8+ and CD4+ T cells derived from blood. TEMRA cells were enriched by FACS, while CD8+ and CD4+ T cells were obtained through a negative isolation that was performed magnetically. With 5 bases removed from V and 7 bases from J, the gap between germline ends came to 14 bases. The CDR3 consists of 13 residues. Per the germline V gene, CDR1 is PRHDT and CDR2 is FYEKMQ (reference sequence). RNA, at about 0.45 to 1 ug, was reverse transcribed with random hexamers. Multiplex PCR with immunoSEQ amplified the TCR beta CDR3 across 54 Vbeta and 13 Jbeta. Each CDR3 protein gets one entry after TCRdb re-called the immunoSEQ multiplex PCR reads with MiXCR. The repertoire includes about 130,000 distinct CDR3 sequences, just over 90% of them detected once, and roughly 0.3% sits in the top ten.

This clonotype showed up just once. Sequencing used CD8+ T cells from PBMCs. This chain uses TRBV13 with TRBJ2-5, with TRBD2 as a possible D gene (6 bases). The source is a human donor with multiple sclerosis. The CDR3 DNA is TGTGCCAGCAGCCCCGGGACTGATGGGACCCAGTACTTC. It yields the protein CASSPGTDGTQYF.